Following are 21 T cell receptor beta chains from one sample sequenced in a study of blood T cell repertoires in COVID-19. Using immunoSEQ multiplex PCR, the repertoire was profiled, and TCRdb retains in-frame clones only, with some absent. The sample contains over 55,000 clones, approximately 80% of which appear only once. The specimen sequenced was PBMCs or T cells enriched from blood (not recorded which). The receptors derive from a woman aged 35 to 49 with acute COVID-19.

The CDR3 spells CASSLAIWAGTDTQYF. The CDR3 DNA is TGCGCCAGCAGCTTGGCAATCTGGGCTGGCACAGATACGCAGTATTTT. This rearrangement joins TRBV5-1 to TRBJ2-3; D unclear. The V gene's germline CDR1 is SGHRS and CDR2 YFSETQ. This CDR3 region has 16 residues. V gave up 0 bases and J gave up 1 base, with 12 bases separating them. Variable domain in full (rest from reference TRBV5-1 and TRBJ2-3): KAGVTQTPRYLIKTRGQQVTLSCSPISGHRSVSWYQQTPGQGLQFLFEYFSETQRNKGNFPGRFSGRQFSNSRSEMNVSTLELGDSALYLCASSLAIWAGTDTQYFGPGTRLTVL.

Only a few counts were recorded for this clone. The rearrangement uses TRBV6-4 and TRBJ2-1, with TRBD2 matching over 10 bases. The germline CDR1 and CDR2 sequences are MRHNA and SNTAGT. Trimming at V came to 6 bases and at J to 7 bases, leaving 9 bases not matched to a gene. The length of the CDR3 is 15 residues. The CDR3 DNA reads as TGTGCCAGCAGCTCAGGACTAGCGGAGATAAATGAGCAGTTCTTC. As protein: CASSSGLAEINEQFF.

The chain is built from TRBV7-3 and TRBJ1-1, with D possibly being TRBD1 (6 bases). The germline CDR1 and CDR2 sequences are SGHTA and FQGTGA. With 4 bases removed from V and 6 bases from J, the gap between germline ends came to 12 bases. The CDR3 covers 13 residues. In DNA, the CDR3 is TGTGCCAGCAGCTCACCGGACAGTTCTGAAGCTTTCTTT. This sequence encodes CASSSPDSSEAFF.

V and J are TRBV5-1 and TRBJ1-6, with 11 bases lining up with TRBD1. CDR3 length: 15 amino acids. Germline loops: CDR1 SGHRS, CDR2 YFSETQ. J gave up 11 bases and V 0 bases, and 4 bases lay outside the gene matches. Here the CDR3 DNA reads TGCGCCAGCAGCTTGGGGGGACAGGGGGTACCACCCCTCCACTTT. This gives the protein CASSLGGQGVPPLHF.

The chain is built from TRBV27 and TRBJ1-2; the match to TRBD1 covers 9 bases. The germline V gene has CDR1 MNHEY and CDR2 SMNVEV (reference sequence). This CDR3 comprises 16 residues. V gave up 0 bases and J gave up 8 bases; unmatched junction bases: 10. The CDR3 is CASSLSPGTGLGGYTF. The CDR3, as DNA: TGTGCCAGCAGTTTATCCCCCGGGACAGGGTTAGGCGGCTACACCTTC.

This clone was observed a handful of times. The chain carries TRBV19 and TRBJ2-5; TRBD1 aligns across 10 bases. The ends lost 5 bases at V and 10 bases at J; junction bases unmatched: 10. This CDR3 region has 14 residues. The V gene's germline CDR1 is LNHDA and CDR2 SQIVND (reference sequence). Written as DNA, the CDR3 is TGTGCCAGTAGTGAGGGACAGGGGCTAACAGGCCAGTACTTC. Translating gives CASSEGQGLTGQYF.

For the CDR3, the DNA is TGCGCCAGCAGTGAGTTCCGGGGGGGGAGCACAGATACGCAGTATTTT. It translates to CASSEFRGGSTDTQYF. The V gene is TRBV10-1, the J gene TRBJ2-3, with 8 bases fitting TRBD2. The V gene end was trimmed by 1 base and the J gene end by 0 bases; junction bases not matched to a gene: 3. This CDR3 has 16 amino acids. Germline assignment: CDR1 WNHNN and CDR2 SYGVQD (reference sequence).

The rearrangement uses TRBV5-8 and TRBJ2-3; TRBD2 is a possible D gene (5 bases). This CDR3 has 13 residues. Germline values: CDR1 SGHTS, CDR2 YDEGEE. The ends were cut back, 4 bases at V and 1 base at J, with 7 bases in the middle. The CDR3 DNA reads TGTGCCAGCAGCGGAGGCCGCACAGATACGCAGTATTTT. Translated: CASSGGRTDTQYF.

This clone was seen ten or more times. The rearrangement joins TRBV2 to TRBJ1-3, with a tentative D call TRBD1 (6 bases). Germline CDR1 is SNHLY and CDR2 is FYNNEI. V dropped 6 bases and J dropped 6 bases, with 12 bases sitting between them. The CDR3 runs 13 residues. The chain's CDR3 is CASSTGLQNTIYF. The CDR3 nucleotides are TGTGCCAGCAGCACAGGGCTCCAAAACACCATATATTTT. The full variable domain, completed using reference TRBV2 and TRBJ1-3, is EPEVTQTPSHQVTQMGQEVILRCVPISNHLYFYWYRQILGQKVEFLVSFYNNEISEKSEIFDDQFSVERPDGSNFTLKIRSTKLEDSAMYFCASSTGLQNTIYFGEGSWLTVV.

The rearrangement links TRBV27 to TRBJ2-1; 9 positions match TRBD2. J gave up 2 bases and V 1 base, and 3 bases lay outside the gene matches. Germline CDR1 MNHEY, CDR2 SMNVEV (reference sequence). The CDR3 loop spans 16 amino acids. CDR3 sequence reads: CASSLFRLAAYNEQFF. CDR3 bases: TGTGCCAGCAGTTTATTTCGACTAGCGGCCTACAATGAGCAGTTCTTC.

V and J are TRBV5-4 and TRBJ2-3, with 7 bases aligning to TRBD2. V lost 3 bases and J lost 4; bases outside the gene matches: 11. Germline loops: CDR1 SGHNT, CDR2 YYREEE (reference sequence). There are 16 residues in the CDR3. The chain's CDR3 is CASSSYGLAGADTQYF. DNA for the CDR3: TGTGCCAGCAGCTCATATGGACTGGCGGGAGCAGATACGCAGTATTTT.

This chain uses TRBV3-1 (or the pseudogene TRBV3-2) with TRBJ2-7; 10 positions match TRBD2. The CDR3 runs to 14 residues. In germline, CDR1 is LGHDT, CDR2 YNNKEL (reference sequence). V lost 1 base and J lost 3; bases outside the gene matches: 0. CDR3 sequence reads: CASSQGTSGYEQYV. The CDR3 DNA follows: TGTGCCAGCAGCCAAGGGACTAGCGGCTACGAGCAGTACGTC.

This clone has a handful of counts. The rearrangement links TRBV24-1 to TRBJ1-5; TRBD1 might be the D (6 bases). Germline CDR1 reads KGHDR; CDR2 reads SFDVKD. The CDR3 is made up of 16 amino acids. The V end was cut by 5 bases, the J end by 5 bases, with 18 bases between. The DNA of the CDR3 is TGTGCCACCAGTGGGGGGCCGGCCAAGGAGGATCAGCCCCAGCATTTT. It is translated as CATSGGPAKEDQPQHF.

V gene TRBV3-1 (or the pseudogene TRBV3-2) combines with J gene TRBJ2-5, with 11 bases that match TRBD2. The junction had 13 bases not matched to a gene; V was cut back by 1 base and J by 3 bases. The germline V gene encodes CDR1 LGHDT and CDR2 YNNKEL (reference sequence). This CDR3 spans 19 amino acids. CDR3: CASSQGLAGGPRVKETQYF. The CDR3 DNA sequence: TGTGCCAGCAGCCAAGGGCTAGCGGGGGGCCCCAGAGTCAAAGAGACCCAGTACTTC.

This chain links TRBV4-1 with TRBJ2-7, with TRBD2 identical over 11 bases. J gave up 5 bases and V 3 bases, and 12 bases lay outside the gene matches. Germline V CDR1 and CDR2: MGHRA, YSYEKL. The CDR3 sequence is 17 residues long. The CDR3 bases are TGCGCCAGCAGCCACCAAGGAGGGCTAGCGGGAGGTGACGAGCAGTACTTC. It encodes CASSHQGGLAGGDEQYF.

This chain uses TRBV5-4 with TRBJ2-3; 9 positions match TRBD2. This CDR3 is built from 16 residues. V shed 0 bases, J shed 5 bases, and the junction held 7 bases outside the gene matches. In germline, CDR1 is SGHNT, CDR2 YYREEE (reference sequence). CDR3 sequence reads: CASSLGLAGRQDTQYF. The CDR3 DNA reads as TGTGCCAGCAGCTTGGGTCTAGCGGGGAGACAAGATACGCAGTATTTT.

The rearrangement joins TRBV5-1 to TRBJ1-4; D is unclear. Germline V gives CDR1 SGHRS, CDR2 YFSETQ. The CDR3 runs to 12 residues. The V end lost 4 bases, the J end lost 8 bases, and 9 bases lay between the germline ends. The CDR3 nucleotides read TGCGCCAGCAGCCCGGGCGGGGAAAAACTGTTTTTT. Its translation is CASSPGGEKLFF.

The sample holds a few counts of this clone. The J gene is TRBJ2-1, the V gene TRBV19; 12 positions match TRBD1. The CDR3 length is 16 residues. Looked up from germline, CDR1 is LNHDA and CDR2 is SQIVND (reference sequence). J gave up 8 bases and V 7 bases, and 12 bases lay outside the gene matches. The CDR3 coding sequence is TGTGCCAGTAACTCCCCTCGGGACAGGGGGCGGGATGAGCAGTTCTTC. Encoded protein: CASNSPRDRGRDEQFF.

This rearrangement joins TRBV2 to TRBJ2-1; TRBD1 might be the D (5 bases). V dropped 8 bases and J dropped 2 bases, with 10 bases sitting between them. The CDR3 runs to 13 residues. Germline assignment: CDR1 SNHLY and CDR2 FYNNEI. CDR3 DNA sequence: TGTGCCAGCGCGAGACAGCCCTACAATGAGCAGTTCTTC. This encodes CASARQPYNEQFF. The entire variable domain, with the rest obtained from reference TRBV2 and TRBJ2-1, is as follows: EPEVTQTPSHQVTQMGQEVILRCVPISNHLYFYWYRQILGQKVEFLVSFYNNEISEKSEIFDDQFSVERPDGSNFTLKIRSTKLEDSAMYFCASARQPYNEQFFGPGTRLTVL.

This sequence joins TRBV5-6 and TRBJ2-3; D perhaps matches TRBD2 (5 bases). V was pared by 3 bases and J by 1 base, with 9 bases between. The CDR3 sequence is 14 residues long. Per germline, CDR1 SGHDT and CDR2 YYEEEE. CDR3 sequence: CASSSGLGTDTQYF. The CDR3 bases are TGTGCCAGCAGCTCCGGACTGGGCACAGATACGCAGTATTTT.

V and J are TRBV19 and TRBJ1-2; no reliable D call. V lost 6 bases and J lost 7, with 18 bases in between. CDR1 is LNHDA, CDR2 SQIVND, per germline (reference sequence). This CDR3 has 14 residues. CDR3 in DNA: TGTGCCAGTAGGACCGACCGATCGAGACTTGGCTACACCTTC. It yields the protein CASRTDRSRLGYTF.